Listed below are T cell receptor beta chains from one sample, sequenced in a study of blood T cell repertoires in COVID-19. Produced via immunoSEQ multiplex PCR; TCRdb's table is partial and in-frame only. The sample holds fewer than 150,000 clones; under 90% are singletons and the top ten take about 6.4%. The sample taken for sequencing was peripheral blood. These receptors were collected from a human donor in a cohort sampled during active COVID-19. The CDR3 runs from the conserved cysteine through the conserved F or W. A D gene is named only where the DNA matches it firmly. A clone size is listed for some rows: how often the clone was seen (once, few, many), or a class if it is expanded.

TRBJ1-5,-,-,TRBV6-6,CASSQLLGGSQPQHF,TGTGCCAGCAGTCAACTGCTCGGGGGATCCCAGCCCCAGCATTTT
TRBJ2-2,-,-,TRBV9,CASSVGHNTGELFF,TGTGCCAGCAGCGTAGGACATAACACCGGGGAGCTGTTTTTT
TRBJ2-7,-,TRBD1,TRBV7-3,CASSAGTARDEQYF,TGTGCCAGCAGCGCCGGGACAGCGCGTGACGAGCAGTACTTC
TRBJ2-1,-,TRBD2,TRBV19,CASSIGLAGDEQFF,TGTGCCAGTAGTATAGGACTAGCGGGGGATGAGCAGTTCTTC
TRBJ2-2,-,-,TRBV6-2/TRBV6-3,CASIPADKRVTGELFF,TGTGCCAGCATCCCGGCGGATAAGCGGGTCACCGGGGAGCTGTTTTTT
TRBJ2-1,-,TRBD2,TRBV7-2,CASSLEAGGSNEQFF,TGTGCCAGCAGCTTAGAGGCGGGGGGATCAAATGAGCAGTTCTTC
TRBJ2-5,-,TRBD1,TRBV28,CASSSYVLRGLETQYF,TGTGCCAGCAGTTCGTACGTCCTCAGGGGGCTGGAGACCCAGTACTTC
TRBJ2-3,-,-,TRBV5-4,CASSWAGATDTQYF,TGTGCCAGCAGCTGGGCGGGGGCCACAGATACGCAGTATTTT
TRBJ1-2,-,-,TRBV24-1,CATSDFQGYYTF,TGTGCCACCAGTGATTTTCAGGGCTACTACACCTTC
TRBJ2-2,few,TRBD1,TRBV11-3,CASSSVTGGIGELFF,TGTGCCAGCAGCTCCGTGACAGGGGGCATCGGGGAGCTGTTTTTT
TRBJ2-3,-,TRBD2,TRBV6-5,CASRTSGGAFGTQYF,TGTGCCAGCAGAACTAGCGGGGGGGCTTTTGGTACGCAGTATTTT
TRBJ1-1,-,TRBD1,TRBV7-2,CASSSYLKTGLGTEAFF,TGTGCCAGCAGCTCTTATCTTAAGACAGGGTTGGGCACTGAAGCTTTCTTT
TRBJ2-5,once,-,TRBV9,CASSVQGGRETQYF,TGTGCCAGCAGCGTCCAGGGGGGTCGCGAGACCCAGTACTTC
TRBJ2-3,-,TRBD1,TRBV6-2/TRBV6-3,CASSTGGWSTDTQYF,TGTGCCAGCAGCACAGGGGGATGGAGCACAGATACGCAGTATTTT
TRBJ2-7,-,-,TRBV23-1,CASSQLQRYEQYF,TGCGCCAGCAGTCAATTACAACGTTACGAGCAGTACTTC
TRBJ1-1,-,TRBD1,TRBV7-8,CASSRTGDTEAFF,TGTGCCAGCAGCCGGACAGGAGACACTGAAGCTTTCTTT
TRBJ2-2,-,-,TRBV5-4,CASSLARSGELFF,TGTGCCAGCAGCTTGGCCAGATCCGGGGAGCTGTTTTTT
TRBJ2-3,-,TRBD1,TRBV19,CASSSWTGNTDTQYF,TGTGCCAGTAGTAGCTGGACAGGTAACACAGATACGCAGTATTTT
TRBJ2-3,-,-,TRBV5-1,CASSRGPGTDTQYF,TGCGCCAGCAGCAGGGGTCCGGGCACAGATACGCAGTATTTT
TRBJ2-4,few,TRBD2,TRBV4-1,CASSPRGGLVNIQYF,TGCGCCAGCAGCCCCCGGGGGGGGTTGGTCAACATTCAGTACTTC
TRBJ2-2,-,-,TRBV7-7,CASSPGTTNTGELFF,TGTGCTAGCAGCCCCGGGACAACGAACACCGGGGAGCTGTTTTTT
TRBJ2-2,-,TRBD1,TRBV7-2,CASSTRQGRVGELFF,TGTGCCAGCAGCACCCGACAGGGCCGGGTCGGGGAGCTGTTTTTT
TRBJ2-2,-,TRBD2,TRBV7-2,CASSLLAGGGELFF,TGTGCCAGCAGCTTACTAGCGGGGGGCGGGGAGCTGTTTTTT
TRBJ2-7,-,-,TRBV7-9,CASSTQRYEQYF,TGTGCCAGCAGCACTCAGCGCTACGAGCAGTACTTC
TRBJ1-1,-,TRBD1,TRBV7-2,CASSLGQGNTEAFF,TGTGCCAGCAGCTTGGGACAGGGGAACACTGAAGCTTTCTTT
TRBJ1-1,-,TRBD1,TRBV29-1,CSVYTPPLTGKKSEAFF,TGCAGCGTTTATACCCCCCCCCTGACAGGGAAGAAATCTGAAGCTTTCTTT
TRBJ2-7,-,-,TRBV19,CASSIVGQGGSYEQYF,TGTGCCAGTAGTATCGTAGGGCAGGGGGGCTCCTACGAGCAGTACTTC
TRBJ2-5,-,-,TRBV11-2,CASSSLRTAPNF,TGTGCCAGCAGCTCCCTGCGCACAGCCCCTAACTTC
TRBJ2-6,-,TRBD1,TRBV2,CASSAYRGNVLTF,TGTGCCAGCAGTGCCTACAGGGGCAACGTCCTGACTTTC
TRBJ2-1,-,TRBD2,TRBV6-4,CASSVNGGGPYNEQFF,TGTGCCAGCAGTGTGAACGGGGGGGGACCCTACAATGAGCAGTTCTTC
TRBJ1-2,-,TRBD1,TRBV14,CASSPRQGNGYTF,TGTGCCAGCAGCCCCAGACAGGGGAATGGCTACACCTTC
TRBJ1-2,-,TRBD1,TRBV28,CASSRNVDRRGGYTF,TGTGCCAGCAGTCGTAACGTGGACAGGAGAGGTGGCTACACCTTC
TRBJ2-7,-,-,TRBV6-6,CASSSLGASGRYEQYF,TGTGCCAGCAGTTCTTTGGGGGCTAGCGGCCGTTACGAGCAGTACTTC
TRBJ1-2,-,TRBD1,TRBV5-5,CASSSHRGRNYGYTF,TGTGCCAGCAGCTCCCACAGGGGGCGCAACTATGGCTACACCTTC
TRBJ1-5,-,-,TRBV6-5,CASSPVRVSNQPQHF,TGTGCCAGCAGTCCCGTCCGGGTCAGCAATCAGCCCCAGCATTTT
TRBJ2-3,-,-,TRBV9,CASSASASTDTQYF,TGTGCCAGCAGCGCTAGCGCTAGCACAGATACGCAGTATTTT
TRBJ2-1,-,-,TRBV15,CATSRPKEGLFF,TGTGCCACCAGCCGCCCGAAGGAGGGCTTGTTCTTC
TRBJ2-7,-,-,TRBV27,CASSFLWTDSYEQYF,TGTGCCAGCAGTTTCCTCTGGACAGACTCCTACGAGCAGTACTTC
TRBJ1-2,few,-,TRBV6-1,CASSEREFNLRGYTF,TGTGCCAGCAGTGAGCGGGAGTTTAATCTTCGTGGCTACACCTTC
TRBJ1-4,-,TRBD1,TRBV19,CASSPSGTGSSEKLFF,TGTGCCAGTAGTCCCTCCGGGACAGGCTCCAGTGAAAAACTGTTTTTT
TRBJ2-5,-,-,TRBV2,CASTLQGKETQYF,TGTGCCAGCACTCTCCAGGGTAAAGAGACCCAGTACTTC
TRBJ1-5,few,-,TRBV12-2,CASRLEIVCWNQPQHF,TGTGCAAGTCGCTTAGAGATAGTCTGCTGGAATCAGCCCCAGCATTTT
TRBJ2-7,few,TRBD1,TRBV19,CASSPGQGRVHEQYF,TGTGCCAGTAGTCCAGGACAGGGAAGGGTCCACGAGCAGTACTTC
TRBJ2-7,-,TRBD1,TRBV19,CASSSTGTAPYEQYF,TGTGCCAGTAGTAGCACCGGGACAGCACCCTACGAGCAGTACTTC
TRBJ2-7,-,-,TRBV5-1,CASSLDGHSYEQYF,TGCGCCAGCAGCCTCGACGGACACTCCTACGAGCAGTACTTC
TRBJ2-2,-,-,TRBV6-2/TRBV6-3,CASSWLPTGELFF,TGTGCCAGCAGTTGGCTTCCTACCGGGGAGCTGTTTTTT
TRBJ2-2,-,TRBD2,TRBV12-5,CASGLSLAGGLDTGELFF,TGTGCTAGTGGTTTGAGTCTCGCGGGGGGGCTCGACACCGGGGAGCTGTTTTTT
TRBJ1-6,-,TRBD1,TRBV3-1/TRBV3-2,CASSQDLVSTGSSYNSPLHF,TGTGCCAGCAGCCAAGATTTAGTTTCGACAGGGAGCTCCTATAATTCACCCCTCCACTTT
TRBJ1-4,-,-,TRBV19,CASSISGGEKLFF,TGTGCCAGTAGTATATCCGGGGGTGAAAAACTGTTTTTT
TRBJ1-1,-,TRBD1,TRBV6-5,CASRRGQENTEAFF,TGTGCCAGCCGGAGGGGACAGGAGAACACTGAAGCTTTCTTT
TRBJ2-7,few,-,TRBV11-1,CASSPWRAGHEQYF,TGTGCCAGCAGCCCCTGGCGGGCGGGACACGAGCAGTACTTC
TRBJ1-1,-,-,TRBV3-1/TRBV3-2,CASSQGGQLATEAFF,TGTGCCAGCAGCCAAGGGGGGCAGCTGGCCACTGAAGCTTTCTTT
TRBJ2-3,-,-,TRBV19,CASSSRGAGNTDTQYF,TGTGCCAGTAGTTCCCGGGGAGCGGGTAACACAGATACGCAGTATTTT
TRBJ2-3,few,-,TRBV6-4,CASSDGQAHVDTQYF,TGTGCCAGCAGTGACGGCCAGGCCCATGTAGATACGCAGTATTTT
TRBJ1-2,few,-,TRBV28,CASSFQGLFGGYTF,TGTGCCAGCAGTTTTCAGGGACTGTTCGGAGGCTACACCTTC
TRBJ1-5,-,-,TRBV27,CASKGLYSNQPQHF,TGTGCCAGCAAGGGGCTTTATAGCAATCAGCCCCAGCATTTT
TRBJ2-1,-,-,TRBV7-9,CASSLESVAGLFF,TGTGCCAGCAGCTTAGAAAGTGTTGCGGGGCTGTTCTTC
TRBJ2-7,-,-,TRBV20-1,CSASGQFYEQYF,TGCAGTGCTAGTGGGCAGTTTTACGAGCAGTACTTC
TRBJ1-3,-,-,TRBV19,CASRTDSYSGNTIYF,TGTGCCAGTAGGACCGACAGTTACTCTGGAAACACCATATATTTT
TRBJ1-6,-,-,TRBV12-3/TRBV12-4,CASKESPSPLHF,TGTGCCAGCAAGGAGAGTCCGTCACCCCTCCACTTT